Presented here are 27 T cell receptor beta chains from one specimen sequenced in a study of blood T cell repertoires in COVID-19. Produced via immunoSEQ multiplex PCR; TCRdb's table is partial and in-frame only. Among over 100,000 clones listed, 70% to 90% were seen once. Sequences were obtained from peripheral blood. The source of these receptors is a man aged 50-60 years with active or convalescent COVID-19.

This chain uses TRBV11-2 with TRBJ2-5; D might be TRBD2 (5 bases). Trimming cost V 1 base and J 5 bases, with 14 bases left between them. Germline loops: CDR1 SGHAT, CDR2 FQNNGV. The CDR3 is 15 residues long. The CDR3: CASSLVEGRRETQYF. Here the CDR3 DNA reads TGTGCCAGCAGCTTAGTTGAGGGTAGGCGGGAGACCCAGTACTTC.

V is TRBV5-1 and J is TRBJ2-1, with TRBD2 identical over 9 bases. The CDR3 runs 17 residues. Trimming cost V 0 bases and J 7 bases; bases outside gene matches: 11. CDR1 SGHRS and CDR2 YFSETQ come from the germline V gene. CDR3 amino acids: CASSLALGTSRGNEQFF. CDR3 in DNA: TGCGCCAGCAGCTTGGCCCTTGGGACTAGCAGGGGAAATGAGCAGTTCTTC.

The chain has TRBV10-3 and TRBJ2-1; 8 nucleotides agree with TRBD1. The ends lost 0 bases at V and 5 bases at J; junction bases unmatched: 12. The CDR3 has 18 amino acids. Germline loops: CDR1 ENHRY, CDR2 SYGVKD. CDR3 sequence reads: CAISESTGTGKGDNEQFF. The CDR3 nucleotides are TGTGCCATCAGTGAGTCAACCGGGACAGGAAAAGGGGACAATGAGCAGTTCTTC.

The rearrangement links TRBV14 to TRBJ2-1; perhaps TRBD1 as D (6 bases). The length of the CDR3 is 14 residues. The germline V and J ends were trimmed by 0 bases and 5 bases, with 8 bases remaining between them. CDR1 and CDR2 (germline): SGHDN, FVKESK. The CDR3 DNA sequence: TGTGCCAGCAGCCAAGATACAGGGAACAATGAGCAGTTCTTC. Translation: CASSQDTGNNEQFF.

This rearrangement joins TRBV28 to TRBJ1-3; D uncertain. CDR3 length: 16 residues. CDR1 and CDR2 (germline): MDHEN, SYDVKM. The ends were cut back, 5 bases at V and 0 bases at J, with 14 bases in the middle. Here the CDR3 reads CASSVNGGPSGNTIYF. CDR3 nucleotides: TGTGCCAGCAGTGTAAATGGAGGGCCCTCTGGAAACACCATATATTTT.

The chain is built from TRBV7-2 and TRBJ2-7, with TRBD2 matching 7 bases. Trimming at V came to 5 bases and at J to 3 bases, leaving 7 bases not matched to a gene. The CDR3 is 14 amino acids. Looked up from germline, CDR1 is SGHTA and CDR2 is FQGNSA. The CDR3 DNA sequence: TGTGCCAGCAGCCTAAGCGGGACGCGCTACGAGCAGTACTTC. Translation: CASSLSGTRYEQYF.

The chain joins TRBV5-1 to TRBJ2-1; D remains ambiguous. Germline CDR1 is SGHRS and CDR2 is YFSETQ. This CDR3 spans 12 amino acids. V was cut by 0 bases and J by 9 bases, with 7 bases left in between. The CDR3 spells CASSLVDTEQFF. Here the CDR3 DNA reads TGCGCCAGCAGCTTGGTAGACACTGAGCAGTTCTTC.

The chain recombines TRBV29-1 with TRBJ2-5; 9 bases are a match to TRBD1. Germline V gene sequence: CDR1 SQVTM, CDR2 ANQGSEA. The CDR3 consists of 16 residues. The V gene end was trimmed by 3 bases and the J gene end by 1 base; junction bases not matched to a gene: 9. The CDR3 DNA reads TGCAGCGTTGAGCGACTGACAGGGGGTGCCCAAGAGACCCAGTACTTC. Encoded protein: CSVERLTGGAQETQYF.

The chain is built from TRBV28 and TRBJ1-1; tentative D call: TRBD1 (5 bases). The CDR3 extends over 17 amino acids. Germline CDR1 and CDR2: MDHEN and SYDVKM. Trimming shortened V by 5 bases and J by 8 bases, and 27 bases separated the two germline ends. In DNA, the CDR3 is TGTGCCAGCAGTGATAACCCCGCTCCAGACTTGACAGACGAAGCTTTCTTT. It codes for CASSDNPAPDLTDEAFF. The whole variable domain, remainder taken from reference TRBV28 and TRBJ1-1, is DVKVTQSSRYLVKRTGEKVFLECVQDMDHENMFWYRQDPGLGLRLIYFSYDVKMKEKGDIPEGYSVSREKKERFSLILESASTNQTSMYLCASSDNPAPDLTDEAFFGQGTRLTVV.

As for this clone: Distinct nucleotide sequences in the sample also encode this CDR3. CDR3 in amino acids: CASRTTGPGNTIYF. The CDR3, as DNA: TGTGCCAGCAGGACGACAGGCCCTGGAAACACCATATATTTT. The chain couples TRBV28 to TRBJ1-3; the D gene is possibly TRBD1 (6 bases). The V gene lost 6 bases and the J gene lost 2 bases, with 11 bases spanning the gap. The CDR3 is made up of 14 amino acids. Germline CDR1 MDHEN, CDR2 SYDVKM.

The CDR3 DNA follows: TGTGCCTGCGTGCACCGGGGGAATGAGCAGTTCTTC. Protein sequence: CACVHRGNEQFF. The V call is TRBV30, the J call TRBJ2-1, with D possibly matching TRBD2 (6 bases). Trimming took 6 bases from V and 7 from J, leaving 13 bases between them. Per germline, CDR1 GTSNPN and CDR2 SVGIG (reference sequence). The CDR3 is 12 amino acids.

This clone was detected only once. The chain is built from TRBV12-3 or TRBV12-4 and TRBJ1-2, with D perhaps TRBD1 (5 bases). Trimming left V 5 bases short and J 8 bases short, with 15 bases between. CDR3 size: 13 residues. CDR3 amino acids: CASSPGGGEGYTF. The CDR3 DNA reads as TGTGCCAGCAGTCCTGGCGGGGGTGAGGGCTACACCTTC.

Details on this clone: This may be a read error: a much more frequent sequence differs by one nucleotide. Other DNA sequences in this sample translate to the same CDR3. The rearrangement joins TRBV19 to TRBJ1-5; 7 bases fit TRBD1. The CDR3 length is 14 residues. Unmatched junction bases numbered 3, after V lost 5 bases and J lost 2 bases. Germline V lookup: CDR1 LNHDA, CDR2 SQIVND (reference sequence). This CDR3 is CASSGTGGNQPQHF. For the CDR3, the DNA is TGTGCCAGTAGTGGTACAGGGGGCAATCAGCCCCAGCATTTT.

CDR3 loop: CASSLRGPVSYEQYF. As DNA, the CDR3 is TGTGCCAGCAGTTTGAGGGGGCCGGTATCCTACGAGCAGTACTTC. This chain uses TRBV28 with TRBJ2-7; 7 positions match TRBD1. The CDR3 totals 15 residues. After removal of 3 bases from V and 1 base from J, the junction contained 6 bases not matched to a gene. Germline lookup yields CDR1 MDHEN and CDR2 SYDVKM.

This clone was observed once. V gene TRBV27 combines with J gene TRBJ1-1; D is perhaps TRBD1 (6 bases). CDR3 length: 15 amino acids. Looked up from germline, CDR1 is MNHEY and CDR2 is SMNVEV (reference sequence). V lost 6 bases, J lost 3 bases, and 17 bases lay in between. CDR3 protein: CASRTTTGGDTEAFF. The CDR3, as DNA: TGTGCCAGCAGAACCACCACGGGGGGCGACACTGAAGCTTTCTTT.

This clone came up once. The J gene is TRBJ2-2, the V gene TRBV5-6; 9 bases are a match to TRBD2. The CDR3 contains 16 residues. With V trimmed by 2 bases and J by 5 bases, 7 bases remained unmatched. Germline V gene data show CDR1 as SGHDT and CDR2 as YYEEEE. CDR3 DNA sequence: TGTGCCAGCAGCTTTCCGGGACTAGCAGCAACCGGGGAGCTGTTTTTT. Translation gives CASSFPGLAATGELFF. The full variable domain, in which reference TRBV5-6 and TRBJ2-2 provide the parts outside the CDR3, is DAGVTQSPTHLIKTRGQQVTLRCSPKSGHDTVSWYQQALGQGPQFIFQYYEEEERQRGNFPDRFSGHQFPNYSSELNVNALLLGDSALYLCASSFPGLAATGELFFGEGSRLTVL.

The chain recombines TRBV7-8 with TRBJ1-4; D is unclear. The V end lost 5 bases, the J end lost 7 bases, and 5 bases lay between the germline ends. CDR3 length: 11 residues. Germline values: CDR1 SGHVS, CDR2 FQNEAQ. CDR3 in amino acids: CASSPSEKLFF. The CDR3 DNA reads as TGTGCCAGCAGCCCCAGTGAAAAACTGTTTTTT.

This clone was recorded a few times. The chain carries TRBV3-1 (or the pseudogene TRBV3-2) and TRBJ2-7; D unclear. Per the germline V gene, CDR1 is LGHDT and CDR2 is YNNKEL (reference sequence). CDR3 length: 14 residues. The V end lost 4 bases, the J end lost 2 bases, and 12 bases lay between the germline ends. The CDR3 spells CASSPRLTAYEQYV. Written as DNA, the CDR3 is TGTGCCAGCAGCCCACGCCTTACAGCCTACGAGCAGTACGTC.

This rearrangement joins TRBV5-4 to TRBJ1-1, with unresolved D. The CDR3 length is 12 residues. CDR1 is SGHNT and CDR2 is YYREEE in the germline V gene (reference sequence). The ends were cut back, 4 bases at V and 5 bases at J, with 9 bases in the middle. The CDR3 DNA follows: TGTGCCAGCAGCGTAGATTGGACTGAAGCTTTCTTT. As protein: CASSVDWTEAFF.

V and J are TRBV10-3 and TRBJ1-1; 7 bases match TRBD1. Germline lookup yields CDR1 ENHRY and CDR2 SYGVKD. V lost 7 bases, J lost 4 bases, and 6 bases stayed unmatched. The CDR3 covers 13 residues. For the CDR3, the DNA is TGTGCCATCACCGACAGGGATTTCACTGAAGCTTTCTTT. Amino acids: CAITDRDFTEAFF.

The chain uses TRBV6-1 and TRBJ2-7; D is unresolved. Trimming shortened V by 3 bases and J by 0 bases, and 12 bases separated the two germline ends. Germline V gene lookup returns CDR1 MNHNS and CDR2 SASEGT. This CDR3 contains 15 residues. The CDR3 loop reads CASSEQAGPSYEQYF. For the CDR3, the DNA is TGTGCCAGCAGTGAGCAGGCAGGCCCCTCCTACGAGCAGTACTTC.

J is TRBJ2-7 and V is TRBV18; TRBD1 matches at 7 bases. CDR3 length: 14 residues. The germline V gene encodes CDR1 KGHSH and CDR2 LQKENI. The V and J ends lost 3 bases and 6 bases, in that order; junction bases with no gene match: 8. The CDR3 loop reads CASSPRDRGGEQYF. The CDR3 DNA follows: TGTGCCAGCTCACCCCGGGACAGAGGTGGCGAGCAGTACTTC.

The chain has TRBV10-3 and TRBJ1-3; D unclear. Germline loops: CDR1 ENHRY, CDR2 SYGVKD. V was shortened by 6 bases and J by 0 bases, with 9 bases between the two germline ends. The CDR3 loop spans 14 amino acids. This CDR3 reads CAIRSGDSGNTIYF. Written as DNA, the CDR3 is TGTGCCATCAGAAGCGGTGACTCTGGAAACACCATATATTTT.

The CDR3 region is CASSLDGWGNQPQHF. CDR3 sequence (DNA): TGTGCCAGCAGCTTAGACGGGTGGGGCAATCAGCCCCAGCATTTT. The chain has TRBV7-7 and TRBJ1-5, with D unclear. V dropped 1 base and J dropped 2 bases, with 9 bases sitting between them. CDR3 length: 15 amino acids. Germline assignment: CDR1 SSHAT and CDR2 FNYEAQ (reference sequence).

This sequence joins TRBV19 and TRBJ2-7; D remains ambiguous. The CDR3 has 12 residues. The V end lost 3 bases, the J end lost 3 bases, and 6 bases lay between the germline ends. Germline lookup yields CDR1 LNHDA and CDR2 SQIVND (reference sequence). The CDR3 loop reads CASSIPNYEQYF. DNA of the CDR3: TGTGCCAGTAGTATCCCCAACTACGAGCAGTACTTC.

This clone was detected only once. V and J are TRBV11-2 and TRBJ2-3, with 14 bases fitting TRBD2. The CDR3 spans 16 residues. The germline V gene has CDR1 SGHAT and CDR2 FQNNGV. V lost 1 base to trimming and J lost 5 bases; unmatched junction nucleotides: 2. Written as DNA, the CDR3 is TGTGCCAGCAGCTTAGTCGGGACTAGCGGGGGAGATACGCAGTATTTT. Residues: CASSLVGTSGGDTQYF.

The chain recombines TRBV24-1 with TRBJ1-2, with D possibly matching TRBD1 (6 bases). V shed 2 bases and J shed 4 bases, with 16 bases lying between them. This CDR3 is built from 16 residues. Looked up from germline, CDR1 is KGHDR and CDR2 is SFDVKD. CDR3 sequence: CATSDSSGDTSYGYTF. CDR3 nucleotides: TGTGCCACCAGTGATTCCTCAGGGGACACTTCCTATGGCTACACCTTC.